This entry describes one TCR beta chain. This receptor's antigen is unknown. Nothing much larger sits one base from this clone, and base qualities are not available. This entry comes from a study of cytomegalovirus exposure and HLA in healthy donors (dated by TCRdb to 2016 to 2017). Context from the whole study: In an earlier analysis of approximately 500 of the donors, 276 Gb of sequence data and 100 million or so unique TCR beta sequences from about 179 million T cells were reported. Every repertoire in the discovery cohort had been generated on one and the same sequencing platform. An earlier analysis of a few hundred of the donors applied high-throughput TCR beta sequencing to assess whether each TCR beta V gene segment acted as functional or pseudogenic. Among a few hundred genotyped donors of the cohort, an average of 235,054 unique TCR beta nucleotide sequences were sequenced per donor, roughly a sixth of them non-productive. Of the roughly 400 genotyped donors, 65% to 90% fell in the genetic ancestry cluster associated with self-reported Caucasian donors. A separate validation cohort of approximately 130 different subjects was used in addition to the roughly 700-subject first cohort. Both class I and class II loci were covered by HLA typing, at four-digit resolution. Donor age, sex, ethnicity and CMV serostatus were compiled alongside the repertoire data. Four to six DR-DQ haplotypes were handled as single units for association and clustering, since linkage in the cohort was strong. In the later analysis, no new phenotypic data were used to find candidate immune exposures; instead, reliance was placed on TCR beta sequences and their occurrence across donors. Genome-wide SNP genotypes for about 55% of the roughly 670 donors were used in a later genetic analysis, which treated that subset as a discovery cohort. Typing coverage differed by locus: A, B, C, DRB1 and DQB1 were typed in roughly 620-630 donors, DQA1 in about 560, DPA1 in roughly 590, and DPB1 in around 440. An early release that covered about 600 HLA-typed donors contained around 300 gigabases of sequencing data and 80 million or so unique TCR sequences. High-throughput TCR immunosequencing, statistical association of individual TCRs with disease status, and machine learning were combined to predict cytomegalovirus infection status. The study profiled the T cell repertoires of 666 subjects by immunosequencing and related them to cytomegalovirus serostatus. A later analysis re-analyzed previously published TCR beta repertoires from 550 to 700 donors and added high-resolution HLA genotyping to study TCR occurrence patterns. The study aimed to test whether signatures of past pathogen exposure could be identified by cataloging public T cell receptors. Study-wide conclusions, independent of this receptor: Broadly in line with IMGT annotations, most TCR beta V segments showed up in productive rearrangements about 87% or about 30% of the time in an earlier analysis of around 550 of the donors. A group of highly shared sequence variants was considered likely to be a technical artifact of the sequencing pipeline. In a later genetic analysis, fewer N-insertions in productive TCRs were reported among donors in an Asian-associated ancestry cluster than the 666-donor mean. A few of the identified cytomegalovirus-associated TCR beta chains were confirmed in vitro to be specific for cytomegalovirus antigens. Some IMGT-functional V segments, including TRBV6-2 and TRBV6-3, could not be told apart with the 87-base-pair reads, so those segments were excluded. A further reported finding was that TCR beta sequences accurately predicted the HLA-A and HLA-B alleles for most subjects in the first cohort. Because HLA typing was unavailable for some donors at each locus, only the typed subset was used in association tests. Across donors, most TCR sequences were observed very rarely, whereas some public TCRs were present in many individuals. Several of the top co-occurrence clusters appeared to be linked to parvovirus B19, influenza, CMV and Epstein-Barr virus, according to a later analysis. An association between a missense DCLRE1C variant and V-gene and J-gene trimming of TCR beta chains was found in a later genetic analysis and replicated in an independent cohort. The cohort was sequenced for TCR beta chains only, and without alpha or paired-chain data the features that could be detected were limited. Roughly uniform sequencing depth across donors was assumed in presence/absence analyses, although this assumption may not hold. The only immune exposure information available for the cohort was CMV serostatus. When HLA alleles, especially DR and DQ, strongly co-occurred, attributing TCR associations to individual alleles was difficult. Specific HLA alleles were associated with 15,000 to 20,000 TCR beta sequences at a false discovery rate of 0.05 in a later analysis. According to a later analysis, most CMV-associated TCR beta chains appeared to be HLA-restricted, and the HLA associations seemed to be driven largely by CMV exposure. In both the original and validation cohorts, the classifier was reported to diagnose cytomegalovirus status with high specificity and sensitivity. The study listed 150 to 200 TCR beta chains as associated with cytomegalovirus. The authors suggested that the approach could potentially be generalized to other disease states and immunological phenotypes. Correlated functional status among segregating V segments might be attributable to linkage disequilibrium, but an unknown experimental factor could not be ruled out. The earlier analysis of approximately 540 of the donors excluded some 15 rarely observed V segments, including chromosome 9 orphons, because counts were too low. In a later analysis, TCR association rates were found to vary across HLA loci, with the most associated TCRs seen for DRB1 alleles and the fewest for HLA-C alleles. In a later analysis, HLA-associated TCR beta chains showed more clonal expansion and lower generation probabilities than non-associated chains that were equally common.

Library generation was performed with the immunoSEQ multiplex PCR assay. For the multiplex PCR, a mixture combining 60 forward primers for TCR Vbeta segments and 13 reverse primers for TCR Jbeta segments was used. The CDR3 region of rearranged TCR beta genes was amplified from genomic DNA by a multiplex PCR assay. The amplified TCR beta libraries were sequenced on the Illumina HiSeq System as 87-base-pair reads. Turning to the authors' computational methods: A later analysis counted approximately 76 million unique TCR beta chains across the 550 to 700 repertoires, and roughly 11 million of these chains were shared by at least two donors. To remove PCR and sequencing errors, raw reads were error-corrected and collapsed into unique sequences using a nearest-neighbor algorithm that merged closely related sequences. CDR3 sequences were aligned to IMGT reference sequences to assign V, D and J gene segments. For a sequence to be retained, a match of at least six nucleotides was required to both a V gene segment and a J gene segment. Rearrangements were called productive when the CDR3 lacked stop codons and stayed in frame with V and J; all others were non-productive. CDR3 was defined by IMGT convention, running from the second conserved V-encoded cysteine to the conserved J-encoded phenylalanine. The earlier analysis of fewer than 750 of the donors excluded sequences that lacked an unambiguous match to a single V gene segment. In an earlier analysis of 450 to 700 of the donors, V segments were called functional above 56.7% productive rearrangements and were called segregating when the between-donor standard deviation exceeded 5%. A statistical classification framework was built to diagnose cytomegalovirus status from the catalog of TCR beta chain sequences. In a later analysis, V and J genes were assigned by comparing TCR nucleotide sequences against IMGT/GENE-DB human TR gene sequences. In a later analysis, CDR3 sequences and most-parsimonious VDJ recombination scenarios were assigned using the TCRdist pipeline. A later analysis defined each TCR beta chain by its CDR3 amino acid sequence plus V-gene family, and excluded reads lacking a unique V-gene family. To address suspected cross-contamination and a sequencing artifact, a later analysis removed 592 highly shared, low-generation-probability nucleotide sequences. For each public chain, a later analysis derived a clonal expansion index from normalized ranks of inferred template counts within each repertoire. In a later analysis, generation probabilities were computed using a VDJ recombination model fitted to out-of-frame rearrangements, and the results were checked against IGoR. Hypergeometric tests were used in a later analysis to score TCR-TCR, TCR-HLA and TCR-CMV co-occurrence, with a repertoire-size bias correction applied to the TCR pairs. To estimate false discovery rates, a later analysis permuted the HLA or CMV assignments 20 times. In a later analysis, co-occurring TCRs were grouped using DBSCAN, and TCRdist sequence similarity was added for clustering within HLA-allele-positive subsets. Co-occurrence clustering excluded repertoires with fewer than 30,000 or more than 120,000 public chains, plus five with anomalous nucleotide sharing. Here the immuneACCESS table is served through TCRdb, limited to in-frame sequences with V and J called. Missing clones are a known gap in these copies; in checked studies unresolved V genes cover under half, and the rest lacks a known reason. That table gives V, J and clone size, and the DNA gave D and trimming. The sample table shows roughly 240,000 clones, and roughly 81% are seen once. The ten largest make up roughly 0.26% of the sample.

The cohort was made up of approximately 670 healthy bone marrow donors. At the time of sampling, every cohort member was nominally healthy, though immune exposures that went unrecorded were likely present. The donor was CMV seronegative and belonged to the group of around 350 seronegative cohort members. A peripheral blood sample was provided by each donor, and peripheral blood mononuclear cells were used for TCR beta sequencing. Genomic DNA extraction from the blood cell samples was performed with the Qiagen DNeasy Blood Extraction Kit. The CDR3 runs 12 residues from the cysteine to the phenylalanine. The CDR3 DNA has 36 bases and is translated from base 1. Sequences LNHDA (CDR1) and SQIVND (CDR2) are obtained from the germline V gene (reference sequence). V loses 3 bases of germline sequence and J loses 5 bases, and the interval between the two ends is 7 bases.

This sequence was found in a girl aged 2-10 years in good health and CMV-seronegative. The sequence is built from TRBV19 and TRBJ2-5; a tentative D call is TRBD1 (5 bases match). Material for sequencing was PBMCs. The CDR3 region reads CASSMGRETQYF. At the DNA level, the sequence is TGTGCCAGTAGTATGGGGCGGGAGACCCAGTACTTC.